Listed below are T cell receptor beta chains from one sample, sequenced in a study of blood T cell repertoires in COVID-19. Here immunoSEQ multiplex PCR was the method, and the copy in TCRdb shows in-frame clones only, minus some. Found here are 150,000 to 180,000 clones, more than 75% of them singletons; the top ten hold roughly 8.3%. The source material was peripheral blood. Receptor source: an older woman with COVID-19, enrolled during active disease. Both conserved end residues are part of each CDR3. A D gene is named only where the DNA matches it firmly. Clone size, where shown, is once, few, many, or a class for clones that have expanded.

v_gene: TRBV20-1
d_gene: TRBD2
j_gene: TRBJ2-1
abundance: -
len: 15
CDR3nt: TGCAGTGCTAGTGGCGGGGGAATGACCTACAATGAGCAGTTCTTC
CDR3aa: CSASGGGMTYNEQFF

v_gene: TRBV5-1
d_gene: TRBD1
j_gene: TRBJ1-5
abundance: -
len: 15
CDR3nt: TGCGCCAGCAGCCCGACAGGGGGTAGCAATCAGCCCCAGCATTTT
CDR3aa: CASSPTGGSNQPQHF

v_gene: TRBV14
d_gene: -
j_gene: TRBJ2-3
abundance: -
len: 12
CDR3nt: TGTGCCAGCAGCCTCTACTCACATACGCAGTATTTT
CDR3aa: CASSLYSHTQYF

v_gene: TRBV5-1
d_gene: TRBD1
j_gene: TRBJ1-1
abundance: once
len: 14
CDR3nt: TGCGCCAGCAGCGTCAACAGGGGGGCCACTGAAGCTTTCTTT
CDR3aa: CASSVNRGATEAFF

v_gene: TRBV5-1
d_gene: TRBD1
j_gene: TRBJ2-7
abundance: -
len: 13
CDR3nt: TGCGCCAGCAGCTCCCAAGGACAGGGCGAGCAGTACTTC
CDR3aa: CASSSQGQGEQYF

v_gene: TRBV10-2
d_gene: -
j_gene: TRBJ2-1
abundance: -
len: 14
CDR3nt: TGCGCCAGCAGTGAAGGAGACAGCTACAATGAGCAGTTCTTC
CDR3aa: CASSEGDSYNEQFF

v_gene: TRBV10-1
d_gene: TRBD2
j_gene: TRBJ2-7
abundance: -
len: 18
CDR3nt: TGCGCCAGCAGTGGGCGGGGGACTAGCGGTTCGAGCTCCTACGAGCAGTACTTC
CDR3aa: CASSGRGTSGSSSYEQYF

v_gene: TRBV27
d_gene: -
j_gene: TRBJ2-3
abundance: -
len: 13
CDR3nt: TGTGCCAGCAGGAACAGGGGCACAGATACGCAGTATTTT
CDR3aa: CASRNRGTDTQYF

v_gene: TRBV6-5
d_gene: TRBD1
j_gene: TRBJ1-1
abundance: -
len: 15
CDR3nt: TGTGCCAGCAGCCTACGACAGGGGGCAGGCACTGAAGCTTTCTTT
CDR3aa: CASSLRQGAGTEAFF

v_gene: TRBV7-3
d_gene: TRBD2
j_gene: TRBJ2-7
abundance: -
len: 19
CDR3nt: TGTGCCAGCAGCTTAAAACCTCCCGGGACTAGCGGGGGCATCTACGAGCAGTACTTC
CDR3aa: CASSLKPPGTSGGIYEQYF

v_gene: TRBV6-5
d_gene: TRBD1
j_gene: TRBJ1-6
abundance: -
len: 15
CDR3nt: TGTGCCAGTCGTCCCGGACAGGCGCATAATTCACCCCTCCACTTT
CDR3aa: CASRPGQAHNSPLHF

v_gene: TRBV7-2
d_gene: -
j_gene: TRBJ1-1
abundance: -
len: 17
CDR3nt: TGTGCCAGCAGCTTAGTTAAAGTTGCAGGAACGAACACTGAAGCTTTCTTT
CDR3aa: CASSLVKVAGTNTEAFF

v_gene: TRBV18
d_gene: -
j_gene: TRBJ2-1
abundance: -
len: 14
CDR3nt: TGTGCCAGCTCAGAACTAGAAGGCGCGGATGAGCAGTTCTTC
CDR3aa: CASSELEGADEQFF

v_gene: TRBV12-3/TRBV12-4
d_gene: TRBD2
j_gene: TRBJ2-1
abundance: -
len: 13
CDR3nt: TGTGCCAGCACCCGGGCACGGGGGGGTGAGCAGTTCTTC
CDR3aa: CASTRARGGEQFF

v_gene: TRBV19
d_gene: -
j_gene: TRBJ2-5
abundance: -
len: 14
CDR3nt: TGTGCCAGTAGTATACGCGGTGAAAGAGAGACCCAGTACTTC
CDR3aa: CASSIRGERETQYF

v_gene: TRBV7-7
d_gene: -
j_gene: TRBJ2-2
abundance: -
len: 14
CDR3nt: TGTGCCAGCAGCCCCAGGACAGTCACCGGGGAGCTGTTTTTT
CDR3aa: CASSPRTVTGELFF

v_gene: TRBV5-1
d_gene: -
j_gene: TRBJ2-5
abundance: -
len: 12
CDR3nt: TGCGCCAGCAGCCCGCCGGGGGAGACCCAGTACTTC
CDR3aa: CASSPPGETQYF

v_gene: TRBV5-1
d_gene: -
j_gene: TRBJ2-6
abundance: -
len: 13
CDR3nt: TGCGCCAGCAAGCCCTCTGGGGCCAACGTCCTGACTTTC
CDR3aa: CASKPSGANVLTF

v_gene: TRBV19
d_gene: -
j_gene: TRBJ1-6
abundance: -
len: 14
CDR3nt: TGTGCCAGTAGGCGTGACAGTCCGGGTTCACCCCTCCACTTT
CDR3aa: CASRRDSPGSPLHF

v_gene: TRBV20-1
d_gene: -
j_gene: TRBJ1-5
abundance: few
len: 11
CDR3nt: TGCAGTGCTAGAGGCGCCGGGCCCCAGCATTTT
CDR3aa: CSARGAGPQHF

v_gene: TRBV7-9
d_gene: -
j_gene: TRBJ1-1
abundance: -
len: 14
CDR3nt: TGTGCCAGCAGCTACGCGGGACTGAACACTGAAGCTTTCTTT
CDR3aa: CASSYAGLNTEAFF

v_gene: TRBV6-5
d_gene: TRBD1
j_gene: TRBJ1-2
abundance: -
len: 13
CDR3nt: TGTGCCGCCGCAAGACAGGGGGCGCATGGCTACACCTTC
CDR3aa: CAAARQGAHGYTF

v_gene: TRBV7-9
d_gene: -
j_gene: TRBJ1-2
abundance: -
len: 14
CDR3nt: TGTGCCAGCAGCTTGACGGGGGTAGGGCGTGGCTACACCTTC
CDR3aa: CASSLTGVGRGYTF

v_gene: TRBV27
d_gene: -
j_gene: TRBJ1-2
abundance: -
len: 13
CDR3nt: TGTGCCAGCAGTTCGCAGGGGCGGTATGGCTACACCTTC
CDR3aa: CASSSQGRYGYTF

v_gene: TRBV5-4
d_gene: TRBD1
j_gene: TRBJ1-3
abundance: -
len: 16
CDR3nt: TGTGCCAGCAGCTTGGCCCGGCAGGGGGTGGGAAACACCATATATTTT
CDR3aa: CASSLARQGVGNTIYF

v_gene: TRBV6-5
d_gene: TRBD2
j_gene: TRBJ2-5
abundance: once
len: 12
CDR3nt: TGTGCCAGCAGACTAGCGGGGGAGACCCAGTACTTC
CDR3aa: CASRLAGETQYF

v_gene: TRBV2
d_gene: -
j_gene: TRBJ1-2
abundance: -
len: 13
CDR3nt: TGTGCCAGCAAGCGGTCAGCTAACTATGGCTACACCTTC
CDR3aa: CASKRSANYGYTF

v_gene: TRBV10-3
d_gene: TRBD2
j_gene: TRBJ2-3
abundance: -
len: 16
CDR3nt: TGTGCCATCAGTGAGGCGAGCGGGGGCGGAACAGATACGCAGTATTTT
CDR3aa: CAISEASGGGTDTQYF

v_gene: TRBV5-5
d_gene: TRBD2
j_gene: TRBJ2-2
abundance: -
len: 16
CDR3nt: TGTGCCAGCAGCTTGGTTCCTAGCGGGAGTTCCGGGGAGCTGTTTTTT
CDR3aa: CASSLVPSGSSGELFF

v_gene: TRBV5-1
d_gene: -
j_gene: TRBJ2-1
abundance: -
len: 16
CDR3nt: TGCGCCAGCAGCTTGGGTCCCCGGGACACATACAATGAGCAGTTCTTC
CDR3aa: CASSLGPRDTYNEQFF

v_gene: TRBV5-6
d_gene: TRBD1
j_gene: TRBJ1-2
abundance: -
len: 17
CDR3nt: TGTGCCAGCAGCTTGGACACCGGGACAGGGGAGATCTATGGCTACACCTTC
CDR3aa: CASSLDTGTGEIYGYTF

v_gene: TRBV7-3
d_gene: -
j_gene: TRBJ1-1
abundance: -
len: 13
CDR3nt: TGTGCCAGCAGCAGAAGGGGAGGCACTGAAGCTTTCTTT
CDR3aa: CASSRRGGTEAFF

v_gene: TRBV4-1
d_gene: TRBD1
j_gene: TRBJ1-2
abundance: -
len: 15
CDR3nt: TGCGCCAGCAGCCTCACAGGGGAAGGAGTCTATGGCTACACCTTC
CDR3aa: CASSLTGEGVYGYTF

v_gene: TRBV6-5
d_gene: TRBD1
j_gene: TRBJ1-1
abundance: few
len: 15
CDR3nt: TGTGCCAGCACCTCGTTACCGGGACAGGAGAGCGGCGCTTTCTTT
CDR3aa: CASTSLPGQESGAFF

v_gene: TRBV14
d_gene: -
j_gene: TRBJ1-2
abundance: -
len: 17
CDR3nt: TGTGCCAGCAGCCAAGTGCGGGGCCCGGGGTTTAACTATGGCTACACCTTC
CDR3aa: CASSQVRGPGFNYGYTF

v_gene: TRBV5-8
d_gene: TRBD1
j_gene: TRBJ1-1
abundance: -
len: 16
CDR3nt: TGTGCCAGCAGCAAAGACACCGGGACAGTGAACACTGAAGCTTTCTTT
CDR3aa: CASSKDTGTVNTEAFF

v_gene: TRBV24-1
d_gene: TRBD1
j_gene: TRBJ2-3
abundance: -
len: 15
CDR3nt: TGTGCCACCAGTGTCGGGACAGGGGGAGAAGATACGCAGTATTTT
CDR3aa: CATSVGTGGEDTQYF

v_gene: TRBV10-2
d_gene: TRBD2
j_gene: TRBJ2-3
abundance: -
len: 15
CDR3nt: TGCGCCAGCAGTGGACTAGCGGGAATGGCAGATACGCAGTATTTT
CDR3aa: CASSGLAGMADTQYF

v_gene: TRBV19
d_gene: -
j_gene: TRBJ1-3
abundance: few
len: 16
CDR3nt: TGTGCCAGTAGTATAGATCCGGCAGGTGGTGGAAACACCATATATTTT
CDR3aa: CASSIDPAGGGNTIYF

v_gene: TRBV27
d_gene: -
j_gene: TRBJ1-5
abundance: -
len: 14
CDR3nt: TGTGCCAGCAGGCCTCAGGGCGACAATCAGCCCCAGCATTTT
CDR3aa: CASRPQGDNQPQHF

v_gene: TRBV10-3
d_gene: -
j_gene: TRBJ2-1
abundance: -
len: 14
CDR3nt: TGTGCCATCAGTGACCCGAGCTCCTACAATGAGCAGTTCTTC
CDR3aa: CAISDPSSYNEQFF

v_gene: TRBV19
d_gene: TRBD1
j_gene: TRBJ2-7
abundance: many
len: 14
CDR3nt: TGTGCCAGTAGTATGAGGCAGGGGGCTCGCGAGCAGTACTTC
CDR3aa: CASSMRQGAREQYF

v_gene: TRBV2
d_gene: -
j_gene: TRBJ2-2
abundance: -
len: 14
CDR3nt: TGTGCCTCCTACTATGACTTTTTCACCGGGGAGCTGTTTTTT
CDR3aa: CASYYDFFTGELFF